The T cell receptor (beta chain) described here comes from a study of T cells in Graves' hyperthyroidism and ophthalmopathy. Notes on the study in general: Appearing also in blood were most of the thyroid clonotypes expanded above 0.001. A model of 13 V-J pairs discriminated ophthalmopathy from stable hyperthyroidism.

In making diagnoses, clinical symptoms, serum thyroxine and TRAb, thyroid ultrasound and orbital computed tomography were all used. As for this clonotype: Its antigen is still unknown.

Regions amplified from RNA transcripts were the TCR beta CDR3 regions. In the first-round RT-PCR of the TCR CDR3, the HTBI primer set was used. TCRdb analysed the multiplex PCR reads with MiXCR anew, one entry per CDR3 protein. The data hold about 640,000 distinct CDR3 sequences, with more than 20% observed a single time. Sequenced: blood. This clonotype was sampled from a man aged 25-45 years with Graves' ophthalmopathy.

CDR3 amino acids: CASSQETSLGNIQYF. The CDR3, as DNA: TGCGCCAGCAGCCAAGAAACCTCCCTGGGAAACATTCAGTACTTC. This chain connects TRBV4-3 to TRBJ2-4; D not certain. The CDR3 is 15 amino acids. Germline CDR1 LGHNA, CDR2 YSLEER. V was clipped by 0 bases and J by 6 bases, with 12 bases between them.